This TCR beta chain originates from a study of T cell repertoires in cytomegalovirus infection. At the level of the study: Recently identified HLA-C-restricted and well-studied HLA-B-restricted CMV epitopes were used. Carrying CMV and the relevant HLA type showed in public TCR beta signatures.

TCRdb reprocessed the reads via MiXCR and lists one record per CDR3 protein. The table shows roughly 500,000 distinct CDR3 sequences, with 30% to 40% occurring only once. At least ten counts were recorded for this clonotype. Antigen: not known. This CDR3 has 15 residues. Per the germline V gene, CDR1 is SGHTA and CDR2 is FQGNSA. V was trimmed by 7 bases and J by 0 bases, leaving 14 bases between them. The chain recombines TRBV7-2 with TRBJ2-3, with a weak D call TRBD2 (6 bases). The sequencing here drew on cultured PBMCs, taken from culture after CMV antigen stimulation. This receptor was obtained from a human donor in good health (CMV status not recorded). Some clones in this sample may be carry-over from other donors' samples. This CDR3 reads CASNLEGPSTDTQYF. In nucleotides, the CDR3 is TGTGCCAGCAACCTGGAGGGGCCTAGCACAGATACGCAGTATTTT.